The rows below give T cell receptor beta chains drawn from one sample of a study of blood T cell repertoires in COVID-19. Produced via immunoSEQ multiplex PCR; TCRdb's table is partial and in-frame only. The sample includes nearly 200,000 clones, more than 70% of them seen just once. Sequenced input: peripheral blood. The receptors originated from a woman in her forties who had recovered from COVID-19. CDR3s include the opening cysteine and the closing phenylalanine or tryptophan. The D gene is left open where the match is weak. The listing skips clone size in some rows; elsewhere it reads once, few, many or a size class.

v_call,j_call,clone_size,d_call,cdr3_length,cdr3_nt,cdr3_aa
TRBV27,TRBJ2-1,few,TRBD2,17,TGTGCCAGCAAATATACGAGGGCTAGCGGGAGGAACAATGAGCAGTTCTTC,CASKYTRASGRNNEQFF
TRBV7-9,TRBJ2-7,NA,NA,13,TGTGCCAGCAGCTTAGGGACGAGCGGCGAGCAGTACTTC,CASSLGTSGEQYF
TRBV28,TRBJ2-2,NA,NA,13,TGTGCCAGCAGAATACAGGGATCCGGGGAGCTGTTTTTT,CASRIQGSGELFF
TRBV19,TRBJ1-6,NA,NA,13,TGTGCCAGTAGTATATTGAGTGATTCACCCCTCCACTTT,CASSILSDSPLHF
TRBV18,TRBJ2-3,NA,NA,16,TGTGCCAGCTCACCACTTCCCTCCTCGTTCACAGATACGCAGTATTTT,CASSPLPSSFTDTQYF
TRBV5-1,TRBJ1-4,NA,NA,17,TGCGCCAGCAGCTTGAAGGAACAGGGAAAGGGTCGGGAAAAACTGTTTTTT,CASSLKEQGKGREKLFF
TRBV10-2,TRBJ2-3,NA,NA,13,TGCGCCAGCACGTTCCTTAGCACAGATACGCAGTATTTT,CASTFLSTDTQYF
TRBV7-8,TRBJ2-1,NA,NA,16,TGTGCCAGCAGCCCTCGGGGACGGGACTCCCTAAATGAGCAGTTCTTC,CASSPRGRDSLNEQFF
TRBV7-9,TRBJ1-4,NA,TRBD1,14,TGTGCCAGCAGCGCGGGGACAGGCGGAGAAAAACTGTTTTTT,CASSAGTGGEKLFF
TRBV7-2,TRBJ2-7,once,TRBD2,15,TGTGCCAGCAGCTTCTCGACTAGCGGGAGGAGAGAGCAGTACTTC,CASSFSTSGRREQYF
TRBV9,TRBJ2-2,NA,TRBD2,15,TGTGCCAGCAGCGTAGCGGCTAGCGGCACCGGGGAGCTGTTTTTT,CASSVAASGTGELFF
TRBV19,TRBJ2-7,NA,NA,15,TGTGCCAGTAGTCCTGTGACACAGGGCATATACGAGCAGTACTTC,CASSPVTQGIYEQYF
TRBV7-2,TRBJ1-2,NA,TRBD1,13,TGTGCCAGCACCGTGACAGGGGACTATGGCTACACCTTC,CASTVTGDYGYTF
TRBV15,TRBJ1-4,NA,NA,14,TGTGCCACCAGCATCCGGGACAATCACGAAAAACTGTTTTTT,CATSIRDNHEKLFF
TRBV7-6,TRBJ1-1,NA,NA,12,TGTGCCAGCAGCGCAGGGTTCACTGAAGCTTTCTTT,CASSAGFTEAFF
TRBV29-1,TRBJ2-5,NA,NA,13,TGCAGCGTTGGCCTGTGGCAGGGTGAGACCCAGTACTTC,CSVGLWQGETQYF
TRBV28,TRBJ1-1,NA,NA,14,TGTGCCAGCAGTCCCGGACAGAAGGGGACTGAAGCTTTCTTT,CASSPGQKGTEAFF
TRBV2,TRBJ1-3,once,NA,14,TGTGCCAGCAGGACAGGTCTCTCAGGGGACACCATATATTTT,CASRTGLSGDTIYF
TRBV25-1,TRBJ2-7,NA,NA,11,TGTGCCAGCAGTGAGAGGGACGAGCAGTACTTC,CASSERDEQYF
TRBV16,TRBJ2-1,NA,NA,13,TGTGCCAGTGGTATGCTCCTATACAATGAGCAGTTCTTC,CASGMLLYNEQFF
TRBV6-5,TRBJ2-7,NA,NA,15,TGTGCCAGCAGGCGGACTGGGTTGAGCTCCTACGAGCAGTACTTC,CASRRTGLSSYEQYF
TRBV2,TRBJ2-7,NA,TRBD2,15,TGTGCCAGCAGCGGACTAGCGGGAGATGGCTACGAGCAGTACTTC,CASSGLAGDGYEQYF
TRBV5-1,TRBJ2-1,once,NA,15,TGCGCCAGCAGCTTGATCGCGGGATTGGACAATGAGCAGTTCTTC,CASSLIAGLDNEQFF
TRBV11-3,TRBJ2-3,NA,NA,15,TGTGCCAGCAGCTTAGATGGATTAGCATCAGATACGCAGTATTTT,CASSLDGLASDTQYF
TRBV25-1,TRBJ1-1,NA,NA,16,TGTGCCAGCAGTGAAAGGTTGGGACACTCGAACACTGAAGCTTTCTTT,CASSERLGHSNTEAFF
TRBV12-5,TRBJ2-7,NA,NA,12,TGTGCTAGTGCCCCGGACAGCTACGAGCAGTACTTC,CASAPDSYEQYF
TRBV10-1,TRBJ2-7,NA,TRBD2,14,TGCGCCAGCAGTCTCGCGGGAGTTTGCTACGAGCAGTACTTC,CASSLAGVCYEQYF
TRBV9,TRBJ2-7,NA,NA,14,TGTGCCAGCAGCCCTAGGGTAGCGGCCTACGAGCAGTACTTC,CASSPRVAAYEQYF
TRBV19,TRBJ1-1,NA,TRBD1,15,TGTGCCAGTAGTAGAGGGACAGGGGTTCACACTGAAGCTTTCTTT,CASSRGTGVHTEAFF
TRBV19,TRBJ2-2,NA,NA,12,TGTGCCAGTAGTACCCAGACCGGGGAGCTGTTTTTT,CASSTQTGELFF
TRBV20-1,TRBJ2-5,NA,NA,17,TGCAGTGCTAGTGGAGATGTCGCAGGAGGTGGCCAAGAGACCCAGTACTTC,CSASGDVAGGGQETQYF
TRBV6-5,TRBJ2-7,NA,TRBD2,15,TGTGCCAGCATAACTAGCGGACTTCACATATACGAGCAGTACTTC,CASITSGLHIYEQYF
TRBV5-1,TRBJ2-3,once,TRBD2,15,TGCGCCAGCAGCTTAGCGGGAGATGGCACAGATACGCAGTATTTT,CASSLAGDGTDTQYF
TRBV18,TRBJ1-2,NA,NA,14,TGTGCCAGCTCACCCCTTGACGGGAACTATGGCTACACCTTC,CASSPLDGNYGYTF
TRBV6-5,TRBJ2-3,few,TRBD2,14,TGTGCCAGCAGTAGAGCGGGAGGGGCAGATACGCAGTATTTT,CASSRAGGADTQYF
TRBV7-9,TRBJ1-6,many,NA,14,TGTGCCAGCAGCTTCAGGGGCCCGGATTCACCCCTCCACTTT,CASSFRGPDSPLHF
TRBV24-1,TRBJ2-5,NA,TRBD2,15,TGTGCCACCAGCACGACTAGCGGGAGGTGGGAGACCCAGTACTTC,CATSTTSGRWETQYF
TRBV5-1,TRBJ1-6,NA,TRBD1,15,TGCGCCAGCAGCTTGCTCGGACAGGGAAATTCACCCCTCCACTTT,CASSLLGQGNSPLHF
TRBV28,TRBJ2-7,NA,TRBD2,16,TGTGCCAGCAGGTTAGCGGGAGATTTGCGATCCTACGAGCAGTACTTC,CASRLAGDLRSYEQYF
TRBV9,TRBJ2-1,once,TRBD2,18,TGTGCCAGCAGCGCGGGACTAGCGGGGCCGGATGGCGACGATGAGCAGTTCTTC,CASSAGLAGPDGDDEQFF
TRBV1,TRBJ1-1,NA,NA,12,TGCACCAGCAGCCAAGAGGGACACCGTCACCCATTT,CTSSQEGHRHPF
TRBV18,TRBJ2-5,NA,TRBD2,17,TGTGCCAGCTCACCACGTCCACTAGCGGGAGAGGGAGAGACCCAGTACTTC,CASSPRPLAGEGETQYF
TRBV6-5,TRBJ1-2,NA,NA,13,TGTGCCAGCAGCCGCTCGGGGGGCCGGGGCTACACCTTC,CASSRSGGRGYTF
TRBV5-1,TRBJ2-1,few,TRBD2,16,TGCGCCAGCAGCTTGGACCTAGGGACTAGCGGACGGGAGCAGTTCTTC,CASSLDLGTSGREQFF
TRBV15,TRBJ2-2,NA,NA,19,TGTGCCACCAGCAGAGATCAGGGGGCGGGGGCCCTGAACACCGGGGAGCTGTTTTTT,CATSRDQGAGALNTGELFF
TRBV18,TRBJ2-7,NA,TRBD2,12,TGTGCCAGCTCACCCGGGGGGAACGAGCAGTACTTC,CASSPGGNEQYF
TRBV5-1,TRBJ2-7,NA,TRBD1,15,TGCGCCAGCAGGGGTGGACAGGGGGGGACCTACGAGCAGTACTTC,CASRGGQGGTYEQYF
TRBV13,TRBJ2-1,NA,TRBD2,16,TGTGCCAGCAGCCTGGAGGCTAGCGGGGACCTTAATGAGCAGTTCTTC,CASSLEASGDLNEQFF
TRBV10-1,TRBJ1-2,NA,NA,11,TGCGCCAGCAGCCTTCGACTCTGGGAGGTCTTC,CASSLRLWEVF
TRBV27,TRBJ1-2,NA,NA,13,TGTGCCAGCAGTTTGATGGGCAACTATGGCTACACCTTC,CASSLMGNYGYTF
TRBV7-2,TRBJ2-3,NA,NA,17,TGTGCCAGCAACTATCTACCCAGTGCAGGGGCAACAGATACGCAGTATTTT,CASNYLPSAGATDTQYF
TRBV19,TRBJ2-2,NA,TRBD2,19,TGTGCCAGTAGCCTTAGGGGGACTAGCGGGGTTTTGAACACCGGGGAGCTGTTTTTT,CASSLRGTSGVLNTGELFF
TRBV9,TRBJ2-7,NA,TRBD2,18,TGTGCCAGCAGCGCGGGACTAGCGGGAGGGCTTCGAGCCTACGAGCAGTACTTC,CASSAGLAGGLRAYEQYF
TRBV6-1,TRBJ1-6,once,TRBD1,14,TGTGCCAGCAGACTAGGACAGGCTAATTCACCCCTCCACTTT,CASRLGQANSPLHF
TRBV3-1/TRBV3-2,TRBJ2-7,NA,TRBD2,14,TGTGCCAGCAGCCGAGCTAGCGGGCCCTACGAGCAGTACTTC,CASSRASGPYEQYF
TRBV19,TRBJ2-5,NA,NA,15,TGTGCCAGCAAAGCCCGGGACTCGAGACAAGAGACCCAGTACTTC,CASKARDSRQETQYF
TRBV5-1,TRBJ1-4,once,NA,15,TGCGCCAGCAGCTTGTTTGGAGCAACTAATGAAAAACTGTTTTTT,CASSLFGATNEKLFF
TRBV3-1/TRBV3-2,TRBJ1-2,NA,NA,12,TGTGCCAGCAGCCCGGCTAACTATGGCTACACCTTC,CASSPANYGYTF
TRBV27,TRBJ2-7,NA,NA,14,TGTGCCAGTCAGAGAGGGAGCGCCTCCTACGAGCAGTACTTC,CASQRGSASYEQYF
TRBV13,TRBJ1-2,NA,NA,15,TGTGCCAGCAGCTTAGGGGACAGCCAGTACAATGGCTACACCTTC,CASSLGDSQYNGYTF